The 9 T cell receptor beta chains reported below all come from one sample, sequenced in a study of T-cell memory formation after mild COVID-19. TCRdb analysed the 5' RACE reads with MiXCR anew, one entry per CDR3 protein. The profile covers 550,000 to 700,000 distinct CDR3 sequences, with roughly 18% appearing a single time and around 12% taken by the ten largest. The sample consisted of PBMCs or a T cell subset sorted from them (not recorded which). The receptors here all came from an adult woman who had mild COVID-19 (a few samples of this study predate the infection). Cell type and time point are not known.

The sample holds many counts of this clonotype. The chain couples TRBV6-1 to TRBJ1-4; TRBD1 matches 8 bases. Germline V CDR1 and CDR2: MNHNS, SASEGT. The length of the CDR3 is 14 residues. The V gene end was trimmed by 7 bases and the J gene end by 0 bases; junction bases not matched to a gene: 1. The CDR3, as DNA: TGTGCCAGCATGACAGGGGCAACTAATGAAAAACTGTTTTTT. It encodes CASMTGATNEKLFF.

The V and J genes are TRBV24-1 and TRBJ1-1, with unresolved D. Per germline, CDR1 KGHDR and CDR2 SFDVKD. The V and J ends lost 3 bases and 8 bases respectively, with 9 bases between them. CDR3 size: 12 residues. CDR3 residues: CATSDPRQEAFF. In DNA, the CDR3 is TGTGCCACCAGTGATCCCCGACAAGAAGCTTTCTTT.

This chain links TRBV6-1 with TRBJ2-2; D is perhaps TRBD1 or TRBD2 (5 bases each). The CDR3 is 14 amino acids. V was clipped by 9 bases and J by 7 bases, with 18 bases between them. Germline CDR1 MNHNS, CDR2 SASEGT. The CDR3 region has the DNA TGTGCCAGTAGCTTTTCTGGGGGTGGCGGGGAGCTGTTTTTT. It is translated as CASSFSGGGGELFF.

This sequence joins TRBV5-5 and TRBJ1-1; 12 bases match TRBD1. The CDR3 covers 16 residues. Germline CDR1 SGHKS, CDR2 YYEKEE (reference sequence). With 0 bases clipped from V and 7 bases from J, the junction kept 7 bases outside the gene matches. CDR3 DNA: TGTGCCAGCAGCTTGGTCCACGGGACAGGGGGCGTTGAAGCTTTCTTT. Translated: CASSLVHGTGGVEAFF.

This sequence joins TRBV6-2 or TRBV6-3 and TRBJ2-2; D unresolved. This CDR3 region has 13 residues. Deletions cut 0 bases from V and 7 bases from J, with 6 bases between. CDR1 and CDR2 from the germline V gene are MNHEY and SVGEGT. The CDR3 spells CASSYSMGGELFF. In DNA, the CDR3 is TGTGCCAGCAGTTACTCAATGGGCGGGGAGCTGTTTTTT.

About this clonotype itself: The junction does not match germline at one end; this may be a read error. The V gene is TRBV10-3, the J gene TRBJ2-3; D is unclear. The germline V gene has CDR1 ENHRY and CDR2 SYGVKD. There are 15 residues in the CDR3. DNA for the CDR3: TGTGCCATCTGTGAGACCGGCGGTGAGGCAGATACGCAGTATTTT. This codes for CAICETGGEADTQYF.

This chain links TRBV12-3 or TRBV12-4 with TRBJ2-4, with D possibly TRBD1 on 5 matching bases. The ends were cut back, 1 base at V and 0 bases at J, with 19 bases in the middle. This CDR3 region has 19 residues. CDR3 protein: CASSLEKGGAPLAKNIQYF. As DNA, the CDR3 is TGTGCCAGCAGTTTAGAAAAGGGTGGGGCCCCATTAGCCAAAAACATTCAGTACTTC.

V and J are TRBV14 and TRBJ2-1; TRBD1 aligns across 9 bases. The germline CDR1 and CDR2 sequences are SGHDN and FVKESK. V lost 0 bases to trimming and J lost 3 bases; unmatched junction nucleotides: 6. The CDR3 loop spans 17 amino acids. CDR3 sequence: CASSQDIRQGVYNEQFF. CDR3 nucleotide sequence: TGTGCCAGCAGCCAAGATATTAGACAGGGGGTCTACAATGAGCAGTTCTTC.

The sample holds a few counts of this clonotype. J is TRBJ2-1 and V is TRBV6-6; D is possibly TRBD2 (5 bases). Germline CDR1 is MNHNY and CDR2 is SVGAGI (reference sequence). V lost 10 bases to trimming and J lost 6 bases, with 10 bases between them. CDR3 size: 11 residues. CDR3 nucleotides: TGTGCCATTCTAAGCGGCAATGAGCAGTTCTTC. This codes for CAILSGNEQFF.